This TCR beta chain was recorded in a study of response to subunit inactivated influenza vaccine (dated by TCRdb to the late 2010s). For the study in its entirety: To follow how T cells responded to a trivalent subunit inactivated influenza vaccine, the researchers relied on deep quantitative profiling of the T cell receptor repertoire.

Receptor libraries were prepared by RT-PCR. The sequencer was an Illumina HiSeq 2500. TCRdb handled the public reads itself, with Q25 trimming in fastp and clone calling in MiXCR, and kept productive beta chains. Every CDR3 protein is listed once, alongside the most common genes and DNA of its rows. For this sample the table gives over 300,000 distinct CDR3 sequences, of which 20% to 25% were detected only once. The top ten clones comprise 10% to 13% of the sample. Beyond this particular receptor, the publication reports: According to the authors, only a limited number of new T cells may be recruited by each seasonal influenza vaccination.

At least ten counts were recorded for this clonotype. This receptor's antigen is unknown. It has no much larger one-base neighbor in the sample; base qualities were not kept. The source is a man between 50 and 75 years old who received an inactivated influenza vaccine. Donor details come from another sample of the same person, matched by shared clones. The material sequenced was PBMCs from blood, taken about 20 months after vaccination.

The CDR3 region reads CASSLLSGIWYEQFF. In nucleotide form, the sequence is TGTGCCAGCAGCTTACTTAGCGGGATATGGTATGAGCAGTTCTTC. The rearranged chain carries TRBV7-8 and TRBJ2-1; the central 8 bases match TRBD2. The germline V gene specifies SGHVS as CDR1 and FQNEAQ as CDR2. The junction shows trimming of 2 bases on V and 8 bases on J, and the gene matches do not reach 8 bases of it. The CDR3 contains 15 residues, cysteine and phenylalanine counted. Only CDR3 DNA is held: 45 bases, read in frame from base 1.